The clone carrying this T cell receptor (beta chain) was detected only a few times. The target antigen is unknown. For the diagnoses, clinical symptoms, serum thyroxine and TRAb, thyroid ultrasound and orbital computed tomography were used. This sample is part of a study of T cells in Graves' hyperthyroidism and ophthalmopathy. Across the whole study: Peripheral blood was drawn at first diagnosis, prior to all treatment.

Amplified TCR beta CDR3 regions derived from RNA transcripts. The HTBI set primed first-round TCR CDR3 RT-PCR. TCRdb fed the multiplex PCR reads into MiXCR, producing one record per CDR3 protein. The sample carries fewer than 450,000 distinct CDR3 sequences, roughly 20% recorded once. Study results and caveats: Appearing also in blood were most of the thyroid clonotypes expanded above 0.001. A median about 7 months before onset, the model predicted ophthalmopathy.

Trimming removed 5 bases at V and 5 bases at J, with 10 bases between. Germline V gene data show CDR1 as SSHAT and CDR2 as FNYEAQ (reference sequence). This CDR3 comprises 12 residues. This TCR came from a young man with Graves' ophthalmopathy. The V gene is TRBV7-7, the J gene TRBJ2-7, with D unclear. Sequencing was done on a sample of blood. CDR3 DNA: TGTGCCAGCAGCCCGCAGGTGAACGAGCAGTACTTC. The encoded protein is CASSPQVNEQYF.